By its share, the clone carrying this T cell receptor beta chain is medium-sized. This sample was taken from a study of neurological immune-mediated disorders. cDNA synthesis was performed by 5'RACE with 10-nucleotide random UMIs. TCRdb recomputed calls from the 5' RACE reads with MiXCR, one row per CDR3 protein. The sample has under 85,000 distinct CDR3 sequences; roughly 5% are singletons. CDR1 and CDR2 (germline): MGHRA, YSYEKL. The J segment lost 5 bases and the V segment lost 4 bases, leaving 7 bases of the junction unmatched. CDR3 length equals 15 residues. The chain uses TRBV4-1 and TRBJ2-7; 11 bases are a match to TRBD1. This clonotype was sampled from a human donor with multiple sclerosis. The donor label of this sample is uncertain. Sequences were obtained from PBMCs. CDR3 nucleotides: TGCGCCAGCAGCCTCGGCCGGACAGGGGGCGACGAGCAGTACTTC. It encodes CASSLGRTGGDEQYF.